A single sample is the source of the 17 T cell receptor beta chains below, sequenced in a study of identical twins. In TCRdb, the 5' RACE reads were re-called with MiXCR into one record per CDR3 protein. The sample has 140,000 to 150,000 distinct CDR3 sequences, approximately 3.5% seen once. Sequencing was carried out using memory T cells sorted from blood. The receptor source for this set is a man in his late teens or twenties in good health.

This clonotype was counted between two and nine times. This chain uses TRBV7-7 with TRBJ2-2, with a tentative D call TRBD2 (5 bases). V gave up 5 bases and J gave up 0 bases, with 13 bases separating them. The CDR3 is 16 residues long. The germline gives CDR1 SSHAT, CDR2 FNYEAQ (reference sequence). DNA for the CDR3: TGTGCCAGCAGCCCCCGCCCGGGGACGAACACCGGGGAGCTGTTTTTT. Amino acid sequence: CASSPRPGTNTGELFF. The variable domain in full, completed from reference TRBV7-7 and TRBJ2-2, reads GAGVSQSPRYKVTKRGQDVTLRCDPISSHATLYWYQQALGQGPEFLTYFNYEAQPDKSGLPSDRFSAERPEGSISTLTIQRTEQRDSAMYRCASSPRPGTNTGELFFGEGSRLTVL.

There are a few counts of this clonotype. The CDR3 bases are TGTGCCAGCAGCCAGTATGGGTATGAAGCTTTCTTT. This encodes CASSQYGYEAFF. The V and J genes are TRBV14 and TRBJ1-1, with D hard to call. V was trimmed by 3 bases and J by 7 bases, leaving 9 bases between them. The CDR3 has 12 amino acids. The germline V gene encodes CDR1 SGHDN and CDR2 FVKESK. Combining the CDR3 with reference TRBV14 and TRBJ1-1 gives the whole variable domain EAGVTQFPSHSVIEKGQTVTLRCDPISGHDNLYWYRRVMGKEIKFLLHFVKESKQDESGMPNNRFLAERTGGTYSTLKVQPAELEDSGVYFCASSQYGYEAFFGQGTRLTVV.

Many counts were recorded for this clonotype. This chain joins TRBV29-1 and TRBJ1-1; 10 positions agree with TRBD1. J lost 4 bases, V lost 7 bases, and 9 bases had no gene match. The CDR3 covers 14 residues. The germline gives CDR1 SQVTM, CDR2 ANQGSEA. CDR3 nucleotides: TGCAGCGCCCGGGACAGGGGTTTGCGCACTGAAGCTTTCTTT. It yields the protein CSARDRGLRTEAFF.

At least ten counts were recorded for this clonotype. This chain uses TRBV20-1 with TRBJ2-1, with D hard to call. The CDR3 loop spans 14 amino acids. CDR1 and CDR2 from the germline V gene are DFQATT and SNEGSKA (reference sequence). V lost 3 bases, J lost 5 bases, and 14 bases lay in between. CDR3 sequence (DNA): TGCAGTGCTAGTTCGGTCGGAGCGAACAATGAGCAGTTCTTC. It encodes CSASSVGANNEQFF.

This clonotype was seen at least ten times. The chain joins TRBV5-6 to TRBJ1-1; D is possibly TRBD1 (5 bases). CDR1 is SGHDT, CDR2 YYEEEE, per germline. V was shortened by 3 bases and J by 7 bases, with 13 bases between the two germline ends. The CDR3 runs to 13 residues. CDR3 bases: TGTGCCAGCAGCTCCGACAGCGACTATGAAGCTTTCTTT. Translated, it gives CASSSDSDYEAFF.

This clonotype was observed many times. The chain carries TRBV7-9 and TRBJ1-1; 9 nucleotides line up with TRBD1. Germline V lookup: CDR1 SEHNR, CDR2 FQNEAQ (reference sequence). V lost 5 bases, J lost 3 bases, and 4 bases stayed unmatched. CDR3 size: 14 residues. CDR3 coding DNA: TGTGCCAGCAGCGCCGGGACAGGGCACACTGAAGCTTTCTTT. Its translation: CASSAGTGHTEAFF.

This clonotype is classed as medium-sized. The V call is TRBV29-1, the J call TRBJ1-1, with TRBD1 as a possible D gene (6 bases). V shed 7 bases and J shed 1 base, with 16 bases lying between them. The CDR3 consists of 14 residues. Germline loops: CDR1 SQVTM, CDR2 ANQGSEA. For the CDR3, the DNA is TGCAGCGCCGCCAGTTGGGGGCCGAACACTGAAGCTTTCTTT. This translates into CSAASWGPNTEAFF.

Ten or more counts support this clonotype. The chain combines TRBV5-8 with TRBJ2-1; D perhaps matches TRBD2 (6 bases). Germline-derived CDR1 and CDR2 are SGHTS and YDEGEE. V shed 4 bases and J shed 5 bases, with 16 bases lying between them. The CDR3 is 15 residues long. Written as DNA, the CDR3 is TGTGCCAGCAGCATAATGACTAGTCGTAACAATGAGCAGTTCTTC. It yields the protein CASSIMTSRNNEQFF. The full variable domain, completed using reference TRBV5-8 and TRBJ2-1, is EAGVTQSPTHLIKTRGQQATLRCSPISGHTSVYWYQQALGLGLQFLLWYDEGEERNRGNFPPRFSGRQFPNYSSELNVNALELEDSALYLCASSIMTSRNNEQFFGPGTRLTVL.

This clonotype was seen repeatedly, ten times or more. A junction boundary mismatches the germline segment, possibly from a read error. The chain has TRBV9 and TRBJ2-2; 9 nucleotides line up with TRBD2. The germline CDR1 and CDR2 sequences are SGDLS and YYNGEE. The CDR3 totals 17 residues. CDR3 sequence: CASSALRAGGNTGELFF. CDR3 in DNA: TGTGCCAGCAGCGCCCTCCGTGCGGGGGGGAACACGGGGGAGCTGTTTTTT.

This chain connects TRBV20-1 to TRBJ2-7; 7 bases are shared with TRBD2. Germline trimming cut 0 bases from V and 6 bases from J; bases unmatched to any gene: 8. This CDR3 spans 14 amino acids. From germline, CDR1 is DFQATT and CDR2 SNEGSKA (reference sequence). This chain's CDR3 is CSAREGGSPGEQYV. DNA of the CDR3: TGCAGTGCTAGAGAGGGCGGGAGTCCGGGCGAGCAGTACGTC.

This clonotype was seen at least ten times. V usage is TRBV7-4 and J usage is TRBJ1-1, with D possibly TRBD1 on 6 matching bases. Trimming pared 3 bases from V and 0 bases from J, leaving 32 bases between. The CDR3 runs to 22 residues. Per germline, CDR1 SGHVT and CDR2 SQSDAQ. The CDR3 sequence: CASSFSIDLTGLASSMNTEAFF. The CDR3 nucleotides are TGTGCCAGCAGCTTTTCGATAGACCTCACAGGGCTCGCCTCCTCCATGAACACTGAAGCTTTCTTT.

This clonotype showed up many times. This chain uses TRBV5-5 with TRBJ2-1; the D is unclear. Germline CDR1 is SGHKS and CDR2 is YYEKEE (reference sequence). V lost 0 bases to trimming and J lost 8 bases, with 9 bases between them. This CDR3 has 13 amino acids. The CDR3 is CASSLAWGYEQFF. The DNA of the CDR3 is TGTGCCAGCAGCTTGGCCTGGGGTTATGAGCAGTTCTTC.

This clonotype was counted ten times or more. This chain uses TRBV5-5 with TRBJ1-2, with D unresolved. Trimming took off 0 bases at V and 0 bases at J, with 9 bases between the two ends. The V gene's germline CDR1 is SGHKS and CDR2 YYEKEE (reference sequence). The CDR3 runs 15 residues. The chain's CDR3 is CASSLGTSTNYGYTF. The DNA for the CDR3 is TGTGCCAGCAGCTTGGGGACCTCTACTAACTATGGCTACACCTTC. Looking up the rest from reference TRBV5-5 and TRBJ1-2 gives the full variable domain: DAGVTQSPTHLIKTRGQQVTLRCSPISGHKSVSWYQQVLGQGPQFIFQYYEKEERGRGNFPDRFSARQFPNYSSELNVNALLLGDSALYLCASSLGTSTNYGYTFGSGTRLTVV.

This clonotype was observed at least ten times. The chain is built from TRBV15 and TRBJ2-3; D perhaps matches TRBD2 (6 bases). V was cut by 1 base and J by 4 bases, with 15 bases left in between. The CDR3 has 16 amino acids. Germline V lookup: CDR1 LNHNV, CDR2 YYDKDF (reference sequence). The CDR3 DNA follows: TGTGCCACCAGCAGAGTCGCCGCCCGGAGGGCAGATACGCAGTATTTT. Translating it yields CATSRVAARRADTQYF.

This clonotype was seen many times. This CDR3 is CASSPQGYEQYF. The CDR3 DNA sequence: TGTGCCAGCAGTCCCCAGGGATACGAGCAGTACTTC. V gene TRBV12-3 or TRBV12-4 combines with J gene TRBJ2-7; possible D gene TRBD1, 5 bases. V was pared by 5 bases and J by 4 bases, with 9 bases between. The CDR3 runs to 12 residues.

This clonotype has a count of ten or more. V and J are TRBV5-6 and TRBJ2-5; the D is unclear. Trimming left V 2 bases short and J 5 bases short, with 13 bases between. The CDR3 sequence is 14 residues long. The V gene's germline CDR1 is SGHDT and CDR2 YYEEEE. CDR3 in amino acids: CASSFRNTVETQYF. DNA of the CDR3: TGTGCCAGCAGCTTTCGGAATACAGTGGAGACCCAGTACTTC.

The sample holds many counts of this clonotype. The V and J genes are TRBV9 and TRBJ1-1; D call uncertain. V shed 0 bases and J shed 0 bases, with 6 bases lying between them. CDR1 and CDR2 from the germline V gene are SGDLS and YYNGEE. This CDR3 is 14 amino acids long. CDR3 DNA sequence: TGTGCCAGCAGCGTAGGTACCCTGAACACTGAAGCTTTCTTT. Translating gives CASSVGTLNTEAFF.